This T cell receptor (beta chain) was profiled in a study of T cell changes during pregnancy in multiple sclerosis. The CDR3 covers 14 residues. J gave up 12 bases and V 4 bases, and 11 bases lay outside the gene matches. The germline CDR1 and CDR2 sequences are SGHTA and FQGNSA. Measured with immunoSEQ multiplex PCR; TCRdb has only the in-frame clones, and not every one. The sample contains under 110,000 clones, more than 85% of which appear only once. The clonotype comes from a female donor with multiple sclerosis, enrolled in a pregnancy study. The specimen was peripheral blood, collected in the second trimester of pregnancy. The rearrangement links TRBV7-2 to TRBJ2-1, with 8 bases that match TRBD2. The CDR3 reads CASSSRTSWWVQFF. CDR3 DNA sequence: TGTGCCAGCAGCTCTAGGACTAGCTGGTGGGTGCAGTTCTTC.